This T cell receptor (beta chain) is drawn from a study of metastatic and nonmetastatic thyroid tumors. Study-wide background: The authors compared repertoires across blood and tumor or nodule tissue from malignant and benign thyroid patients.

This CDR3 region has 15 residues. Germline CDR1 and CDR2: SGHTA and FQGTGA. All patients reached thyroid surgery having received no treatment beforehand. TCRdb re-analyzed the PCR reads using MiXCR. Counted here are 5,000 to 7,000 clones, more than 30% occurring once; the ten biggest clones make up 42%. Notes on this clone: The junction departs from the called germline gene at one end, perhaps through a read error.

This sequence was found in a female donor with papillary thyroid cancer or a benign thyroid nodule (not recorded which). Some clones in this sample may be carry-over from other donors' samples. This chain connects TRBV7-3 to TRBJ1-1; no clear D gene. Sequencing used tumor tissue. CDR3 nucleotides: TGTTCCAGCAGCTCGGCTGGCAGGACTATTAATGAAGCTTTCTTT. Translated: CSSSSAGRTINEAFF.